This TCR beta chain was sequenced in a study of OX40 agonist ivuxolimab in advanced cancers. Study details: Three patients had partial responses: one hepatocellular carcinoma, two cutaneous melanoma. Study-wide results and limits: Some patients without response likewise showed low normalized clonal expansion. It was not determined which antigens were specifically recognized by the peripheral T cells that had undergone clonal expansion.

The data were produced by immunoSEQ multiplex PCR, yet TCRdb's version contains in-frame clones alone and is incomplete. The sample gives approximately 58,000 clones, 80% to 90% of which show up once; about 3.3% is in the top ten. To note about this clone: Its antigen is undetermined.

At cycle 4 day 1, cycle 7 day 1, and baseline, blood was sampled. The CDR3 has 12 amino acids. V dropped 2 bases and J dropped 3 bases, with 4 bases sitting between them. From germline, CDR1 is MNHNY and CDR2 SVGAGI (reference sequence). This receptor was taken from an adult with an advanced solid tumor such as melanoma, head and neck, liver or kidney cancer. The sample here was CD4+ or CD8+ T cells sorted from blood, taken in a trial of the OX40 agonist ivuxolimab. The chain has TRBV6-6 and TRBJ1-1, with D unresolved. CDR3 nucleotides: TGTGCCAGCAGTTACGCCGACACTGAAGCTTTCTTT. The encoded protein is CASSYADTEAFF.